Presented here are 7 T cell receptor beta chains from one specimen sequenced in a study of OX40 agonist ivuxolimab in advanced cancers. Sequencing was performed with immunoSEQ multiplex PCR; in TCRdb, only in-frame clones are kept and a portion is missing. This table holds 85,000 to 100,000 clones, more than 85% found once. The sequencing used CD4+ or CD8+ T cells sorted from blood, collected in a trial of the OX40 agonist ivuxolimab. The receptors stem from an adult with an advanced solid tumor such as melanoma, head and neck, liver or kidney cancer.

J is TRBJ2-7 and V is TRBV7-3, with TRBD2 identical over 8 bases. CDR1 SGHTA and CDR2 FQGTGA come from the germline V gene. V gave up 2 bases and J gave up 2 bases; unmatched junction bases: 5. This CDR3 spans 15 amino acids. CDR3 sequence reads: CASSLSGRGAYEQYF. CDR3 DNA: TGTGCCAGCAGCTTATCCGGGAGGGGTGCCTACGAGCAGTACTTC.

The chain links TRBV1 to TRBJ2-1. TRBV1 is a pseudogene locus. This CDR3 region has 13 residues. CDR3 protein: CTSSPGPHNEQFF. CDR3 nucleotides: TGCACCAGCAGCCCGGGACCACACAATGAGCAGTTCTTC.

As DNA, the CDR3 is TGTGCCAGCAGCTTTCAGGTCTCTGGACAGAGAACTGGAAACACCATATATTTT. This sequence encodes CASSFQVSGQRTGNTIYF. The chain carries TRBV11-2 and TRBJ1-3; D might be TRBD1 (6 bases). Germline V gene lookup returns CDR1 SGHAT and CDR2 FQNNGV. The V gene lost 3 bases and the J gene lost 2 bases, with 20 bases spanning the gap. The CDR3 is made up of 18 amino acids.

This chain's CDR3 is CASSGLAGETQYF. The CDR3 nucleotides read TGTGCCAGTAGCGGACTAGCGGGTGAGACCCAGTACTTC. The genes are TRBV19 and TRBJ2-5, with 11 positions matching TRBD2. Trimming at V came to 6 bases and at J to 5 bases, leaving 2 bases not matched to a gene. This CDR3 spans 13 amino acids. Germline assignment: CDR1 LNHDA and CDR2 SQIVND (reference sequence).

CDR3 loop: CSVAGGTGGPETQYF. The CDR3 DNA reads TGCAGCGTCGCAGGGGGGACAGGGGGCCCGGAGACCCAGTACTTC. The chain employs TRBV29-1 and TRBJ2-5; 12 positions agree with TRBD1. V lost 6 bases and J lost 5; bases outside the gene matches: 10. CDR3 length: 15 residues. Per germline, CDR1 SQVTM and CDR2 ANQGSEA.

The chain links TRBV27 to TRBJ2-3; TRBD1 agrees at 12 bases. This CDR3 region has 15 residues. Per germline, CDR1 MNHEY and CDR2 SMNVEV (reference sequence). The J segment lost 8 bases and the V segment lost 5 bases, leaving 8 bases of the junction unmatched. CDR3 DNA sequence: TGTGCCAGCAGTGGGGACAGGGGGCTGTGGGGTACGCAGTATTTT. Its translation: CASSGDRGLWGTQYF.

The CDR3 is CASSITGRGAGELFF. DNA of the CDR3: TGTGCCAGTAGTATTACCGGCAGGGGGGCTGGGGAGCTGTTTTTT. V gene TRBV19 combines with J gene TRBJ2-2; possible D gene TRBD1, 7 bases. The V gene's germline CDR1 is LNHDA and CDR2 SQIVND (reference sequence). The V end lost 3 bases, the J end lost 8 bases, and 16 bases lay between the germline ends. The CDR3 spans 15 residues.